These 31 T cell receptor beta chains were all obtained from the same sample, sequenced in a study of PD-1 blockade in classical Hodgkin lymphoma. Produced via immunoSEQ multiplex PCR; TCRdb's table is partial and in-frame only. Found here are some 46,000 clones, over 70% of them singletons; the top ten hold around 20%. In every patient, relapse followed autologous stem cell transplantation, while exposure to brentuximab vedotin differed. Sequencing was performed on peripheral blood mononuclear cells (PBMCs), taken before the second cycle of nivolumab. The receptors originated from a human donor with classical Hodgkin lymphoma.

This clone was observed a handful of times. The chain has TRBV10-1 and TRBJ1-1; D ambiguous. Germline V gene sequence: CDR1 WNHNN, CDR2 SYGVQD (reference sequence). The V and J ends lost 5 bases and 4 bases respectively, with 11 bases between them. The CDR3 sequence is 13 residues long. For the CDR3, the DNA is TGCGCCAGCAGTCCCCAGACCGGCACTGAAGCTTTCTTT. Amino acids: CASSPQTGTEAFF.

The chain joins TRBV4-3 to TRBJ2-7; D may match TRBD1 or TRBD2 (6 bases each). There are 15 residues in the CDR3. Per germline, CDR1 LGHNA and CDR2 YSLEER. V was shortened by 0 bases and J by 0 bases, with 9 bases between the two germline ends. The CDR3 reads CASSQDSGASYEQYF. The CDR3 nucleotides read TGCGCCAGCAGCCAAGATTCGGGGGCCTCCTACGAGCAGTACTTC.

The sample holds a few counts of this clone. The CDR3 DNA follows: TGTGCCAGCAGCCCCCCCGGCGCCCGGGAGGGTACGCAGTATTTT. Its translation: CASSPPGAREGTQYF. The rearrangement links TRBV7-6 to TRBJ2-3, with TRBD2 matching over 8 bases. The V gene's germline CDR1 is SGHVS and CDR2 FNYEAQ. J gave up 8 bases and V 5 bases, and 12 bases lay outside the gene matches. The CDR3 has 15 residues. Drawing the rest from reference TRBV7-6 and TRBJ2-3, the complete variable domain is GAGVSQSPRYKVTKRGQDVALRCDPISGHVSLYWYRQALGQGPEFLTYFNYEAQQDKSGLPNDRFSAERPEGSISTLTIQRTEQRDSAMYRCASSPPGAREGTQYFGPGTRLTVL.

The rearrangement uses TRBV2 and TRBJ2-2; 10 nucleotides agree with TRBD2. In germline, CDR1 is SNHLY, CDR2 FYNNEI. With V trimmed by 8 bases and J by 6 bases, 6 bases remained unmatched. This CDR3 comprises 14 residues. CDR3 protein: CASRASGSPGELFF. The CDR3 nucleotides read TGTGCCAGCCGCGCTAGCGGGAGTCCCGGGGAGCTGTTTTTT.

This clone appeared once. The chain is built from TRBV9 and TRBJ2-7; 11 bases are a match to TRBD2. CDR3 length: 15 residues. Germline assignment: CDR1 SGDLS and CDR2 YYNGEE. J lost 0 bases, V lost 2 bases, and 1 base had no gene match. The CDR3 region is CASSVTSGASYEQYF. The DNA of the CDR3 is TGTGCCAGCAGCGTGACTAGCGGGGCCTCCTACGAGCAGTACTTC.

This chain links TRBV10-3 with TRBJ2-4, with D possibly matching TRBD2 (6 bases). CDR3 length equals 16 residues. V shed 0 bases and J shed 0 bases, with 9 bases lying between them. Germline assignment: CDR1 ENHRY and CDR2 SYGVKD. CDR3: CAISESEGSAKNIQYF. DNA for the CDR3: TGTGCCATCAGTGAGTCGGAGGGGTCAGCCAAAAACATTCAGTACTTC.

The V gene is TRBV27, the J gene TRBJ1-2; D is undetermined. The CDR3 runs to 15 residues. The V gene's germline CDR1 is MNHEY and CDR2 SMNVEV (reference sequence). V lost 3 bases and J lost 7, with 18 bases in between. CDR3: CASSFFRGNSAGYTF. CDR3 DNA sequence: TGTGCCAGCAGTTTTTTTCGGGGTAATTCGGCTGGCTACACCTTC.

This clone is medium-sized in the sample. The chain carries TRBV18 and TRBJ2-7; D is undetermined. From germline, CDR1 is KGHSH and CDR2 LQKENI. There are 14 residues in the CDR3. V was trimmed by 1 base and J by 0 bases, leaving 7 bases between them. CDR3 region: CASSPLGVSYEQYF. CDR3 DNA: TGTGCCAGCTCACCACTGGGCGTCTCCTACGAGCAGTACTTC. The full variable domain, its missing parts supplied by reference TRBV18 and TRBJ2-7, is NAGVMQNPRHLVRRRGQEARLRCSPMKGHSHVYWYRQLPEEGLKFMVYLQKENIIDESGMPKERFSAEFPKEGPSILRIQQVVRGDSAAYFCASSPLGVSYEQYFGPGTRLTVT.

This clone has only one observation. The CDR3 nucleotides read TGTGCCAGCAGTTCCCCAGGGGGACAGGGCCCATCCATCACTGACTCCTATAATTCACCCCTCCACTTT. It encodes CASSSPGGQGPSITDSYNSPLHF. The chain combines TRBV28 with TRBJ1-6, with 9 bases aligning to TRBD1. This CDR3 has 23 residues. Germline CDR1 is MDHEN and CDR2 is SYDVKM. V shed 4 bases, J shed 0 bases, and the junction held 22 bases outside the gene matches.

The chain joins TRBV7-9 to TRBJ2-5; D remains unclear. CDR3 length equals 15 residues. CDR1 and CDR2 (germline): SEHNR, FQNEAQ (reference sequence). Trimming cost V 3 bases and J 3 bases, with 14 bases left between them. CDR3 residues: CASSFPLRFEETQYF. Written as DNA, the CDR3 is TGTGCCAGCAGCTTTCCCCTCCGCTTCGAAGAGACCCAGTACTTC.

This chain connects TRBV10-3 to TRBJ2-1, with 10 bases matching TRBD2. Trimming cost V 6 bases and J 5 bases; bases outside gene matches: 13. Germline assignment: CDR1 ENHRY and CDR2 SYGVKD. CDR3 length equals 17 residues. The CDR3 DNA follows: TGTGCCATCAGGGGGTCCCTGGGGACTAGCGCAGACAATGAGCAGTTCTTC. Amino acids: CAIRGSLGTSADNEQFF.

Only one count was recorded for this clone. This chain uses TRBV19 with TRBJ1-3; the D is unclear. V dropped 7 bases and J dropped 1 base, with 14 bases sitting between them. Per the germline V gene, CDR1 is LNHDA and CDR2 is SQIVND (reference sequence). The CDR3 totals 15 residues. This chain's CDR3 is CASTLYRSSGNTIYF. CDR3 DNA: TGTGCCAGTACCCTTTACCGGTCATCTGGAAACACCATATATTTT.

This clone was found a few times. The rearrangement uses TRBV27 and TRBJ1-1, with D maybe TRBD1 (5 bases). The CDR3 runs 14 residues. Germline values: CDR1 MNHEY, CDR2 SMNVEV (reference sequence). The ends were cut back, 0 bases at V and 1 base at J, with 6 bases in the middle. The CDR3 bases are TGTGCCAGCAGTTTATCTGGGGGGAACACTGAAGCTTTCTTT. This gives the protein CASSLSGGNTEAFF.

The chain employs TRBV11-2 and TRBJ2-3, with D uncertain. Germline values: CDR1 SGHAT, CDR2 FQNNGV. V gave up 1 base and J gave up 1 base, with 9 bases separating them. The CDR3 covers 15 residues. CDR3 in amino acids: CASSLVGGRTDTQYF. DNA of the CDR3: TGTGCCAGCAGCTTAGTAGGTGGACGCACAGATACGCAGTATTTT.

This CDR3 reads CASSPRTQETQYF. CDR3 nucleotides: TGTGCCAGCAGCCCCCGGACACAAGAGACCCAGTACTTC. The V and J genes are TRBV7-3 and TRBJ2-5, with D maybe TRBD1 (5 bases). The CDR3 is 13 amino acids. Germline lookup yields CDR1 SGHTA and CDR2 FQGTGA. The germline V and J ends were trimmed by 5 bases and 2 bases, with 9 bases remaining between them.

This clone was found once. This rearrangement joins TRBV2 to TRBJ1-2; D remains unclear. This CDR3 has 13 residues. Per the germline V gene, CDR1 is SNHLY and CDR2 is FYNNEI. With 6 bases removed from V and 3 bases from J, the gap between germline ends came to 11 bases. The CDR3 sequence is CASRTDPYYGYTF. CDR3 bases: TGTGCCAGCAGAACGGACCCTTACTATGGCTACACCTTC.

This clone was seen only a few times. The CDR3 DNA sequence: TGTGCCAGCACCCAAACGGGGGTCACTGAAGCTTTCTTT. Protein: CASTQTGVTEAFF. The V call is TRBV2, the J call TRBJ1-1; D possibly corresponds to TRBD1 (5 bases). Trimming shortened V by 7 bases and J by 4 bases, and 13 bases separated the two germline ends. CDR1 and CDR2 (germline): SNHLY, FYNNEI. The CDR3 has 13 residues.

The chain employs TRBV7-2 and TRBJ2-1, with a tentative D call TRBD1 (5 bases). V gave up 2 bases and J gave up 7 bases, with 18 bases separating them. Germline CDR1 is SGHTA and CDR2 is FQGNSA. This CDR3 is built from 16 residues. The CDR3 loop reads CASSLKSGMGWNEQFF. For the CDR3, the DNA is TGTGCCAGCAGCTTAAAATCAGGGATGGGTTGGAATGAGCAGTTCTTC.

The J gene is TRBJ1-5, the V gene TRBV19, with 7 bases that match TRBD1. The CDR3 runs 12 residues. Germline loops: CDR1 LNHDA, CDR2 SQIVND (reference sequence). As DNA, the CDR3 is TGTGATTCACAGGGGATCAATCAGCCCCAGCATTTT. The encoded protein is CDSQGINQPQHF.

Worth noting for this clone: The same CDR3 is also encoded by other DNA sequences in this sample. CDR3: CASSLERIPNTEAFF. As DNA, the CDR3 is TGCGCCAGCAGCTTGGAGAGGATCCCTAACACTGAAGCTTTCTTT. The J gene is TRBJ1-1, the V gene TRBV5-1; no clear D gene. V lost 0 bases, J lost 2 bases, and 11 bases lay in between. The CDR3 consists of 15 residues. The germline CDR1 and CDR2 sequences are SGHRS and YFSETQ. Drawing the rest from reference TRBV5-1 and TRBJ1-1, the complete variable domain is KAGVTQTPRYLIKTRGQQVTLSCSPISGHRSVSWYQQTPGQGLQFLFEYFSETQRNKGNFPGRFSGRQFSNSRSEMNVSTLELGDSALYLCASSLERIPNTEAFFGQGTRLTVV.

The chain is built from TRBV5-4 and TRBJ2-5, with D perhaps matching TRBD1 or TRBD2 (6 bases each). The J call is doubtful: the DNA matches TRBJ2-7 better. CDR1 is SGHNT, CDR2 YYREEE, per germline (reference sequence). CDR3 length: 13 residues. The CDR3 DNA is TGTGCCAGCAGCTTACAGGGAGGCTACGAGCAGTACTTC. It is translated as CASSLQGGYEQYF.

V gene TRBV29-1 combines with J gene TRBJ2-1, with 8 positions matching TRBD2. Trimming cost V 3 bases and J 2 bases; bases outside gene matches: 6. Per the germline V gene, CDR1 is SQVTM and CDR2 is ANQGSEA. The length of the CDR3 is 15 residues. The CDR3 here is CSVDGVGGAYNEQFF. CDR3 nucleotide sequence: TGCAGCGTTGATGGAGTCGGGGGGGCCTACAATGAGCAGTTCTTC.

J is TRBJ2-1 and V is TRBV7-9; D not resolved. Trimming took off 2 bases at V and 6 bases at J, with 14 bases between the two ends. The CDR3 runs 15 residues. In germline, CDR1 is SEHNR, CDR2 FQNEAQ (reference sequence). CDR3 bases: TGTGCCAGCAGCTTAAGTAGTATGGGCCTCAATGAGCAGTTCTTC. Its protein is CASSLSSMGLNEQFF.

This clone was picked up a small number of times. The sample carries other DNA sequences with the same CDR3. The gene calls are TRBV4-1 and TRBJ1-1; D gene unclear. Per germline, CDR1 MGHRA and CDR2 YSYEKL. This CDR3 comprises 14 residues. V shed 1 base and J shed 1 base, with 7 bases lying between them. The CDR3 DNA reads TGCGCCAGCAGCCAAGGGGCGCGGAACACTGAAGCTTTCTTT. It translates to CASSQGARNTEAFF.

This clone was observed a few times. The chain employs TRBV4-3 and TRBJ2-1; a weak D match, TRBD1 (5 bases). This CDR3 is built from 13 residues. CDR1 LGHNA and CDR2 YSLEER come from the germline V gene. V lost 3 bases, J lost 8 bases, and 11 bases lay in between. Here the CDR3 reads CASSQSRVDEQFF. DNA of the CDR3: TGCGCCAGCAGCCAGTCCAGGGTTGATGAGCAGTTCTTC.

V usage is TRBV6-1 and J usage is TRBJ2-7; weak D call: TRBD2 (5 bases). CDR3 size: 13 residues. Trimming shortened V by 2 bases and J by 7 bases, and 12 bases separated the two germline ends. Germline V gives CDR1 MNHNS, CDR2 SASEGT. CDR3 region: CASSERREKEQYF. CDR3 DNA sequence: TGTGCCAGCAGTGAAAGAAGGGAGAAGGAGCAGTACTTC.

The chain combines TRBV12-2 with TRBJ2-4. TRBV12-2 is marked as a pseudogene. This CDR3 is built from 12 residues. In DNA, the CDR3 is TGTGCAAGTCGCCGAGACCGGGACGGTGAGTACTTC. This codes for CASRRDRDGEYF.

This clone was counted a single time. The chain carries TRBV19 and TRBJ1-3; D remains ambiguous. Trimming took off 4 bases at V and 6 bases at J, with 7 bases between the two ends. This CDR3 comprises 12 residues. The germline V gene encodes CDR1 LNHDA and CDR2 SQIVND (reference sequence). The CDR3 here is CASSTRANTIYF. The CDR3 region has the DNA TGTGCCAGTAGTACTCGGGCAAACACCATATATTTT.

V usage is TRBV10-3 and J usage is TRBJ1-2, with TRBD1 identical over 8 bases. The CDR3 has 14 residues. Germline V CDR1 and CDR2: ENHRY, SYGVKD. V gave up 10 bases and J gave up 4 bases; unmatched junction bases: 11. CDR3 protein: CATRTGQAIYGYTF. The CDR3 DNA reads TGTGCCACCCGTACGGGACAGGCAATCTATGGCTACACCTTC.

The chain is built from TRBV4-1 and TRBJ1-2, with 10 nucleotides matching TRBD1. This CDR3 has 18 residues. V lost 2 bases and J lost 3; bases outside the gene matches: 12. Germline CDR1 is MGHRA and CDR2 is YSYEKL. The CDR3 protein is CASSQRETGTGVDYGYTF. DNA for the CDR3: TGCGCCAGCAGCCAAAGAGAAACCGGGACAGGGGTTGACTATGGCTACACCTTC.

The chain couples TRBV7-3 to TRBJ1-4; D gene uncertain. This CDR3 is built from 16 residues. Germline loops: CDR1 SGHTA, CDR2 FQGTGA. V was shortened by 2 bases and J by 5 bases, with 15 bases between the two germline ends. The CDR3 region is CASSLSEIGSNEKLFF. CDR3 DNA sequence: TGTGCCAGCAGCTTATCCGAAATAGGTTCAAATGAAAAACTGTTTTTT.